This TCR beta chain was sequenced for a study of blood T cells in healthy people across ages. This clonotype has more than one count but fewer than ten. Germline values: CDR1 SGHRS, CDR2 YFSETQ. Trimming stripped 1 base from V and 6 bases from J, with 23 bases between. The CDR3 runs 18 residues. Next came a second PCR, run for about 7 to 12 cycles, which used a sample-barcoded 5' primer along with a J-beta primer mix. A template-switch adaptor containing 12 random nucleotides labeled each cDNA molecule. At least 2.5 million CDR3-containing paired-end reads were obtained per sample. TCRdb re-called the 5' RACE reads through MiXCR, storing one row per CDR3 protein. The sample lists roughly 500,000 distinct CDR3 sequences; approximately 30% were seen once.

The TCR sequence derives from a woman in her 70s in good health. The source material was blood. The chain carries TRBV5-1 and TRBJ2-4, with D perhaps assigned TRBD1 or TRBD2 (5 bases each). The CDR3 reads CASSLFVRGAAPINIQYF. CDR3 in DNA: TGCGCCAGCAGCTTGTTCGTGCGAGGGGCCGCCCCTATAAACATTCAGTACTTC.